The clone carrying this T cell receptor (beta chain) was seen a single time. The data are from a study of blood T cell repertoires in COVID-19. About the research overall: Samples taken during acute and convalescent COVID-19 were collected in the United States, Italy and Spain. PBMCs, B-cell-depleted T cells, or T cells provided the cDNA or gDNA that made up the material.

Per the original data handling: Amplification from reference gene primers served as the basis for estimated nucleated cell counts. Sequenced by immunoSEQ multiplex PCR; TCRdb stores in-frame clones only, minus some. V, J and clone size are those of that table, while D and trimming were read from the DNA. Of about 140,000 clones detected, under 80% appear once; the ten largest clones hold around 13%. The sample comprised peripheral blood. The clonotype comes from an elderly man with acute or convalescent COVID-19.

DNA of the CDR3: TGTGCCAGCAGTGTGGGACAGGGAGGTTCGGAGTATTTT. Translated: CASSVGQGGSEYF. The rearrangement links TRBV2 to TRBJ2-3; TRBD1 agrees at 9 bases. Looked up from germline, CDR1 is SNHLY and CDR2 is FYNNEI. The CDR3 is 13 residues long. The V gene end was trimmed by 4 bases and the J gene end by 13 bases; junction bases not matched to a gene: 9. Based on the CDR3 plus reference TRBV2 and TRBJ2-3, the full variable domain is EPEVTQTPSHQVTQMGQEVILRCVPISNHLYFYWYRQILGQKVEFLVSFYNNEISEKSEIFDDQFSVERPDGSNFTLKIRSTKLEDSAMYFCASSVGQGGSEYFGPGTRLTVL.